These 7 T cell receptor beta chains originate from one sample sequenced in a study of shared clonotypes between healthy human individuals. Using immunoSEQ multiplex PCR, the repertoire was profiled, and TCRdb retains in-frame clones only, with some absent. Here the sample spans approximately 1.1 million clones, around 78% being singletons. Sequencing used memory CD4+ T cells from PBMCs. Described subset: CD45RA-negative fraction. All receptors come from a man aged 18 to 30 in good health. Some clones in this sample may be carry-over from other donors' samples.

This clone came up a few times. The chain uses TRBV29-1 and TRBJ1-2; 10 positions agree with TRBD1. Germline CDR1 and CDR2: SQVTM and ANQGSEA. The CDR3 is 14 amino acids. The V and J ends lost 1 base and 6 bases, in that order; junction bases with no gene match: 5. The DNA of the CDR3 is TGCAGCGTTGAAGGTGGACAGGGGGGGGATGGCTACACCTTC. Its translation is CSVEGGQGGDGYTF.

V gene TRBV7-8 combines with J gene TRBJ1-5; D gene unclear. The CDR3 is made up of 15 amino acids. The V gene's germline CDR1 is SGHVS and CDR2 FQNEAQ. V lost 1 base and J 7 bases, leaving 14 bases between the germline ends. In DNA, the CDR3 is TGTGCCAGCAGCTTAGGGGGAAGGGCGAACCAGCCCCAGCATTTT. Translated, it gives CASSLGGRANQPQHF.

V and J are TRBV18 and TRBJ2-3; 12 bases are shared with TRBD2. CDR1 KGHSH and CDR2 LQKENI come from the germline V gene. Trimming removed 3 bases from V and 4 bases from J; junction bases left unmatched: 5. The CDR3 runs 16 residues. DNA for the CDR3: TGTGCCAGCTCACCTCTAGCGGGAGGGCCGTCAGATACGCAGTATTTT. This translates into CASSPLAGGPSDTQYF. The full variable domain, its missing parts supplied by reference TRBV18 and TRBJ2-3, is NAGVMQNPRHLVRRRGQEARLRCSPMKGHSHVYWYRQLPEEGLKFMVYLQKENIIDESGMPKERFSAEFPKEGPSILRIQQVVRGDSAAYFCASSPLAGGPSDTQYFGPGTRLTVL.

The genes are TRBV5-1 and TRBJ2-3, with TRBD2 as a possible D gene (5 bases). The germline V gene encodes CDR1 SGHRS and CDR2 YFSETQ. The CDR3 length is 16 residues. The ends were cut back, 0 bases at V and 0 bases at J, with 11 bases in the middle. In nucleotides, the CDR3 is TGCGCCAGCAGCTTGGACGGCGGGCCTAGCACAGATACGCAGTATTTT. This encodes CASSLDGGPSTDTQYF.

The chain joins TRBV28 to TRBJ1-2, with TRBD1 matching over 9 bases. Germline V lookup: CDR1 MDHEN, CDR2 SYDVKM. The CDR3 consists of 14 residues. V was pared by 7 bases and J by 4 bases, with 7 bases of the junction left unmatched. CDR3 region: CASNLGTGLYGYTF. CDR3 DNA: TGTGCCAGCAACTTGGGGACAGGGCTCTATGGCTACACCTTC.

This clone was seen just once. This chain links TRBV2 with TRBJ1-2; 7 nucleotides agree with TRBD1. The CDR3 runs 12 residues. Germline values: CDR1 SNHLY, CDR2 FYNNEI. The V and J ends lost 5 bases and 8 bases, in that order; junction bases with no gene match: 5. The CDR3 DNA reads TGTGCCAGCAGTACAGGGGCTGGGGGCTACACCTTC. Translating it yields CASSTGAGGYTF.

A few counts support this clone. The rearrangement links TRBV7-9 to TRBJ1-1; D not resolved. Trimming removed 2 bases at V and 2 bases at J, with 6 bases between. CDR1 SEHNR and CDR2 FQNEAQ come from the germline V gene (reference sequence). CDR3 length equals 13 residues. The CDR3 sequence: CASSLTSNTEAFF. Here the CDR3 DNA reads TGTGCCAGCAGCTTAACTTCTAACACTGAAGCTTTCTTT.